The rows below give T cell receptor beta chains drawn from one sample of a study of OX40 agonist ivuxolimab in advanced cancers. Generated by immunoSEQ multiplex PCR, the TCRdb table keeps only in-frame clones and is missing some. The sample includes about 27,000 clones, approximately 81% of them seen just once. Sequencing used CD4+ or CD8+ T cells sorted from blood, obtained in a trial of the OX40 agonist ivuxolimab. Source of these receptors: an adult with an advanced solid tumor such as melanoma, head and neck, liver or kidney cancer. CDR3s include the opening cysteine and the closing phenylalanine or tryptophan. Fields, in order: D gene, J gene, clone size, V gene, CDR3 protein, CDR3 DNA. The D gene is left open where the match is weak. Clone size is stated in some rows and not others, as once, few, many or a class when expanded.

TRBD1,TRBJ1-2,.,TRBV4-1,CASSHGTGSGYTF,TGCGCCAGCAGCCACGGGACAGGATCTGGCTACACCTTC
.,TRBJ2-7,.,TRBV19,CASSIDGSIYEQYF,TGTGCCAGTAGTATAGACGGGAGTATCTACGAGCAGTACTTC
.,TRBJ2-1,.,TRBV5-1,CASSLVAGSSNEQFF,TGCGCCAGCAGCTTGGTTGCGGGGTCGAGCAATGAGCAGTTCTTC
.,TRBJ2-7,.,TRBV27,CASSTGLGYEQYF,TGTGCCAGCAGCACAGGGTTAGGCTACGAGCAGTACTTC
TRBD1,TRBJ1-2,once,TRBV19,CASRDSGYGYTF,TGTGCCAGTCGGGACAGTGGCTATGGCTACACCTTC
.,TRBJ2-7,.,TRBV10-1,CASSESGTYEQYF,TGCGCCAGCAGTGAGTCAGGGACCTACGAGCAGTACTTC
TRBD1,TRBJ2-5,few,TRBV5-1,CASSWTGTAETQYF,TGCGCCAGCAGCTGGACAGGGACGGCGGAGACCCAGTACTTC
.,TRBJ2-7,.,TRBV13,CASSRRGYEQYF,TGTGCCAGCAGCCGTCGAGGTTACGAGCAGTACTTC
.,TRBJ1-2,.,TRBV5-1,CASSLGQLYGYTF,TGCGCCAGCAGCCTGGGACAACTCTATGGCTACACCTTC
.,TRBJ2-3,.,TRBV11-2,CASSLIPSTDTQYF,TGTGCCAGCAGCTTAATTCCCAGCACAGATACGCAGTATTTT
.,TRBJ1-6,.,TRBV5-5,CASSLVLGGNSPLHF,TGTGCCAGCAGCTTGGTGTTAGGGGGGAATTCACCCCTCCACTTT
.,TRBJ2-7,.,TRBV6-1,CASRGGQYEQYF,TGTGCCAGCAGGGGGGGACAGTACGAGCAGTACTTC
.,TRBJ2-1,.,TRBV13,CASSLGLVFYNEQFF,TGTGCCAGCAGCTTAGGACTAGTATTCTACAATGAGCAGTTCTTC
TRBD1,TRBJ2-3,few,TRBV7-3,CASSQGQSTDTQYF,TGTGCCAGCAGCCAGGGACAGAGCACAGATACGCAGTATTTT
.,TRBJ1-3,.,TRBV28,CASRLTLSGNTIYF,TGTGCCAGCAGACTGACCCTCTCTGGAAACACCATATATTTT
TRBD2,TRBJ2-1,.,TRBV7-6,CASSPSRGAVGHEQFF,TGTGCCAGCAGCCCATCGCGGGGGGCCGTTGGTCATGAGCAGTTCTTC